The clone carrying this TCR beta chain was counted between two and nine times. The antigen is not known. TCRbeta library preparation incorporated unique molecular identifiers. One entry per CDR3 protein, called by TCRdb with MiXCR from the PCR reads. In the table there are hundreds of thousands of distinct CDR3 sequences, about an eighth of which are singletons. The sample belongs to a study of T-cell reconstitution after alpha-beta-depleted transplantation in children. The study's findings and limits: About two months after transplant, alpha-beta T cells reportedly came from several hundred expanded graft clones. Day-60 TCRbeta diversity that was high in some patients was derived from surviving recipient T cells and thymic progenitors. T cells produced anew were the main source of T-cell counts and diversity one year after transplant.

The sample here was PBMCs, mostly from graft donor cells, taken 360 days after TCRalphabeta/CD19-depleted stem cell transplant. The source is a male patient under 18 who had a stem cell transplant for acute myeloid leukemia, so the T cells may come from the graft donor.

The CDR3 DNA follows: TGTGCCAGCAGTCCGGCGGTAAGACTTGAGACCCAGTACTTC. Translation gives CASSPAVRLETQYF. V usage is TRBV27 and J usage is TRBJ2-5; unclear D gene. Germline V gene data show CDR1 as MNHEY and CDR2 as SMNVEV (reference sequence). The V gene lost 5 bases and the J gene lost 5 bases, with 15 bases spanning the gap. The CDR3 has 14 residues.